The T cell receptor (beta chain) under discussion was sequenced for a study of cytomegalovirus exposure and HLA in healthy donors. V was clipped by 0 bases and J by 3 bases; unmatched bases: 10. This CDR3 has 17 residues. CDR1 is LNHNV, CDR2 YYDKDF, per germline (reference sequence). Comments on this clone: Its antigen remains unknown.

General study results and limits: HLA alleles were associated with fewer than 20,000 TCR beta sequences in a later analysis at 0.05 false discovery rate. Based on reports, TCR beta sequences accurately predicted HLA-A and HLA-B alleles for most subjects.

The study ran its PCR with 60 Vbeta and 13 Jbeta primers. Sequenced by immunoSEQ multiplex PCR; TCRdb stores in-frame clones only, minus some. The repertoire holds 100,000 to 150,000 clones, with roughly 79% as singletons. This TCR was sampled from a woman aged 50 to 60 in good health and CMV-seronegative. V is TRBV15 and J is TRBJ1-2; 7 nucleotides line up with TRBD1. Source material: PBMCs. The DNA of the CDR3 is TGTGCCACCAGCAGAGACGAACAGGGGATGCAGGACTATGGCTACACCTTC. It specifies CATSRDEQGMQDYGYTF.